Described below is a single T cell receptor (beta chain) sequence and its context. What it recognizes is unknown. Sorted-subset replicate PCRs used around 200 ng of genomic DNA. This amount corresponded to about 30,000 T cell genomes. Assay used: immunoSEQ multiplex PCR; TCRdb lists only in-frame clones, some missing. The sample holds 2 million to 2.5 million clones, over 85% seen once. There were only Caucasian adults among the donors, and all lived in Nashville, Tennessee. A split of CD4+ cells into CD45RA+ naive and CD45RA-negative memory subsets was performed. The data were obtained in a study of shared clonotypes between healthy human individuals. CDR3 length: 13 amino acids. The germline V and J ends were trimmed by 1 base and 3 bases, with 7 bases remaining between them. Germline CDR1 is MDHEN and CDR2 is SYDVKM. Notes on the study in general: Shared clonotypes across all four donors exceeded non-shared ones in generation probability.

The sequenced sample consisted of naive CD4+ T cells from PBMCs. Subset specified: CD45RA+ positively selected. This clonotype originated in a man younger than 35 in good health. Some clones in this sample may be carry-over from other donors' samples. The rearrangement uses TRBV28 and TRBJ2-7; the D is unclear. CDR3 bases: TGTGCCAGCAGTTTATCTTTTCTCTACGAGCAGTACTTC. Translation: CASSLSFLYEQYF.